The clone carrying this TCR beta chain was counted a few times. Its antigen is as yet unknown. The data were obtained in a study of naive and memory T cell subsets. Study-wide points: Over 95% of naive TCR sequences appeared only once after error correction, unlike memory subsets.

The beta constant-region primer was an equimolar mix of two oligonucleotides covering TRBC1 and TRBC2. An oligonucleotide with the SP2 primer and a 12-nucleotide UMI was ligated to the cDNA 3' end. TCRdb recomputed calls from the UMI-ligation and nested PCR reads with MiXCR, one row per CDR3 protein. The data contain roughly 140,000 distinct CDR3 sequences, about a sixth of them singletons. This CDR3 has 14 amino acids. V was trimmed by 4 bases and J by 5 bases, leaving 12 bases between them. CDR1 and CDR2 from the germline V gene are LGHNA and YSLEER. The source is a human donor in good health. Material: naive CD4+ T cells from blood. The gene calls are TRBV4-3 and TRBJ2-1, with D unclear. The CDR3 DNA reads TGCGCCAGCAGCCCCCGCAAGAGCCACAATGAGCAGTTCTTC. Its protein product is CASSPRKSHNEQFF.